This T cell receptor (beta chain) was profiled in a study of monozygotic twins with inflammatory bowel disease. Study-wide points: Telling different T cell subtypes apart from each other was not possible.

Germline CDR1 and CDR2: SEHNR and FQNEAQ (reference sequence). This CDR3 comprises 16 residues. Blood (2.5 ml) was collected from every donor individually. Points on this clonotype: Antigen specificity is unknown.

TCRdb reanalyzed the 5' RACE reads and collapses them to one entry per CDR3 protein, without DNA. In total, the table holds around 380,000 distinct CDR3 sequences. This rearrangement joins TRBV7-9 to TRBJ2-5; TCRdb outputs TRBD1, but without DNA this stays unchecked. The sequence came from a human donor with ulcerative colitis or Crohn's disease, or a healthy co-twin of an affected twin (not recorded which). The sample comprised blood. Here the CDR3 reads CASSLVGAGRSETQYF.